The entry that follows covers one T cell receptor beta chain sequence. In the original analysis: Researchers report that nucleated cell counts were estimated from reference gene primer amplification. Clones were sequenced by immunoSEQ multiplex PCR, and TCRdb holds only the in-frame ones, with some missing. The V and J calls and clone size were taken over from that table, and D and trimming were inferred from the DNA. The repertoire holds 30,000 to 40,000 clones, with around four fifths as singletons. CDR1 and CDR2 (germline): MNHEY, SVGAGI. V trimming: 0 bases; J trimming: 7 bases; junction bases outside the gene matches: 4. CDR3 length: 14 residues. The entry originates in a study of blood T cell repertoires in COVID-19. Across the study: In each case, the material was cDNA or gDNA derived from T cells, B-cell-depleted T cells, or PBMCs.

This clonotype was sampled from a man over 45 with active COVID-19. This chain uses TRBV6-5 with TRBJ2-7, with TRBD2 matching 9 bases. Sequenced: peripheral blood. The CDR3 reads CASSYSSSGGEQYF. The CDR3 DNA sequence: TGTGCCAGCAGTTACTCGAGTAGCGGGGGAGAGCAGTACTTC.